This TCR beta chain appears in the sequencing data of a study of CD8 T cells in Susac syndrome. RNA totalling about 0.5 to 1 ug underwent reverse transcription with random hexamers. TCRdb reprocessed the immunoSEQ multiplex PCR reads with MiXCR, giving one entry per CDR3 protein. Of about 300,000 distinct CDR3 sequences listed, approximately 90% are singletons. The V and J ends lost 5 bases and 9 bases, in that order; junction bases with no gene match: 13. CDR3 size: 15 residues. Per germline, CDR1 SEHNR and CDR2 FQNEAQ (reference sequence). TCR beta was sequenced from blood CD8+ and CD4+ T cells. Source material: CD8+ T cells from PBMCs. The chain links TRBV7-9 to TRBJ2-4, with 7 positions matching TRBD2. This TCR was sampled from a human donor with multiple sclerosis. This CDR3 reads CASSPPTTSTVIQYF. The CDR3 coding sequence is TGTGCCAGCAGCCCCCCTACGACTAGCACCGTCATTCAGTACTTC.